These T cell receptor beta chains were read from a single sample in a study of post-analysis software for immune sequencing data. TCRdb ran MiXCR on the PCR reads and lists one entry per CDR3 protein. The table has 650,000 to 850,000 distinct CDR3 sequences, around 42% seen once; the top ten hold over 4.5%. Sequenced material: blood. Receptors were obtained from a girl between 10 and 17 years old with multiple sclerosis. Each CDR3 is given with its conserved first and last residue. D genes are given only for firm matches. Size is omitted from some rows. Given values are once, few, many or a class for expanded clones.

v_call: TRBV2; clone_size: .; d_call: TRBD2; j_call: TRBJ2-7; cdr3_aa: CATCRLASSYEQYF; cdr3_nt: TGTGCCACATGTCGACTAGCTTCCTCCTACGAGCAGTACTTC
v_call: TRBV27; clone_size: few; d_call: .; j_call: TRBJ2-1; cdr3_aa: CASSSRLGFNEQFF; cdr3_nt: TGTGCCAGCAGCTCCCGGTTGGGTTTCAATGAGCAGTTCTTC
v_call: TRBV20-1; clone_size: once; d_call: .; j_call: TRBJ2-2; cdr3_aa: CSARVPALANTGELFF; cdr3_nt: TGCAGTGCTAGAGTTCCGGCCCTCGCGAACACCGGGGAGCTGTTTTTT
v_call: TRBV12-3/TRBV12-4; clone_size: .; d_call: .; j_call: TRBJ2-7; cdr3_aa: CASSLLNSAYEQYF; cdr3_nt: TGTGCCAGCAGTTTACTGAATTCCGCCTACGAGCAGTACTTC
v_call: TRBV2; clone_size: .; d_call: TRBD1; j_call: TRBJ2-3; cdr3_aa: CAIRTGQDTQYF; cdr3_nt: TGTGCCATACGGACAGGGCAAGATACGCAGTATTTT
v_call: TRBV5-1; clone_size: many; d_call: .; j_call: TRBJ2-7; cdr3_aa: CASSLGSAYEQYF; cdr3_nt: TGTGCCAGCAGCTTAGGGTCTGCCTACGAGCAGTACTTC
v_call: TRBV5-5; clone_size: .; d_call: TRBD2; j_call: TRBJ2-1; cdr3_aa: CASSLLAGVPSSYNEQFF; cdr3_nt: TGTGCCAGCAGCTTACTAGCGGGAGTTCCCAGCTCCTACAATGAGCAGTTCTTC
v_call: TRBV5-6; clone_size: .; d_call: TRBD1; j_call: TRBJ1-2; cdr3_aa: CASSPRTGDLWYGYTF; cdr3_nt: TGTGCCAGCAGCCCTCGGACAGGGGACCTGTGGTATGGCTACACCTTC
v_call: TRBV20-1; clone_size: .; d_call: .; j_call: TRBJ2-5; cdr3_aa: CSALDRETQYF; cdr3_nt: TGCAGTGCATTGGATAGGGAGACCCAGTACTTC
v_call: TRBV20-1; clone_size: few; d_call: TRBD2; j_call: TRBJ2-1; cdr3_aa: CSALPNWGEGKCWFF; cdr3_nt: TGCAGTGCTCTCCCAAACTGGGGGGAGGGTAAGTGTTGGTTCTTC
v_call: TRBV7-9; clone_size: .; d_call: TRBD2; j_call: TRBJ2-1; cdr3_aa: CASSSWTSGRPYNEQFF; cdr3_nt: TGTGCCAGCAGCTCCTGGACTAGCGGGAGGCCCTACAATGAGCAGTTCTTC
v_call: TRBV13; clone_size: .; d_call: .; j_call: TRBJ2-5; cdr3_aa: CASSRSGDRAQYF; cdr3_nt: TGTGCCAGCAGCCGATCAGGGGATAGGGCCCAGTACTTC
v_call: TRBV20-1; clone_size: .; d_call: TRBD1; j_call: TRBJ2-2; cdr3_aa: CSARLSGTGNTGELFF; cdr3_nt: TGCAGTGCTAGACTCTCAGGGACAGGGAACACCGGGGAGCTGTTTTTT
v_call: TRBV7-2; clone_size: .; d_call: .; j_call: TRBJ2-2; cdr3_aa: CASSLAPRNTGELFF; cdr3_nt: TGTGCCAGCAGCTTAGCGCCCAGGAACACCGGGGAGCTGTTTTTT
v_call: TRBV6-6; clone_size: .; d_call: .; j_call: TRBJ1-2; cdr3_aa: CASVDVPYGYTF; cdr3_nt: TGTGCCAGCGTGGACGTTCCCTATGGCTACACCTTC
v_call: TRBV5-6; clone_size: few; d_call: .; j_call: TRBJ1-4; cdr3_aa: CASSFIPGATNEKLFF; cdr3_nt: TGTGCCAGCAGCTTCATACCGGGGGCAACTAATGAAAAACTGTTTTTT
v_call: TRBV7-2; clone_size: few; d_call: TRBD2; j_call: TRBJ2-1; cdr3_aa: CASSPGGTKYNEQFF; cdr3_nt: TGTGCCAGCAGCCCCGGGGGGACTAAGTACAATGAGCAGTTCTTC
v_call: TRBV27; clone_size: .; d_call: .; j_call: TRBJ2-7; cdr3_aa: CASSLSGVSSYEQYF; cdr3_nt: TGTGCCAGCAGTTTATCGGGCGTGAGCTCCTACGAGCAGTACTTC
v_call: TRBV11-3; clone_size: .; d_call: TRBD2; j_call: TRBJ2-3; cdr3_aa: CASSWASGIPSTDTQYF; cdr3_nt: TGTGCCAGCAGCTGGGCTAGCGGGATCCCTAGCACAGATACGCAGTATTTT
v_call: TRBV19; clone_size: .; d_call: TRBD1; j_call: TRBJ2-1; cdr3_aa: CASSPRGREQFF; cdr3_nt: TGTGCCAGTAGCCCGAGGGGGCGGGAGCAGTTCTTC
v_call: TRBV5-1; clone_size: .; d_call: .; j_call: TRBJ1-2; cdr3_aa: CASTTNLGIAGGYTF; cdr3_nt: TGCGCCAGCACCACGAACCTGGGGATTGCGGGTGGCTACACCTTC
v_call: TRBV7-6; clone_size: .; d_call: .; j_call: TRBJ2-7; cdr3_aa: CASSDYIRGRENEQYF; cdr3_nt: TGTGCCAGCAGCGACTACATCCGCGGACGGGAGAACGAGCAGTACTTC
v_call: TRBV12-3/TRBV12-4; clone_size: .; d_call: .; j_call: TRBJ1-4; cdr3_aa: CASTLLLNEKLFF; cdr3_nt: TGTGCCAGCACCCTCCTCCTTAATGAAAAACTGTTTTTT
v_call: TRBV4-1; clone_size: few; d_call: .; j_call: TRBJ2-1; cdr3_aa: CASSQEESSYNEQFF; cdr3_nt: TGCGCCAGCAGCCAAGAGGAGAGCTCCTACAATGAGCAGTTCTTC
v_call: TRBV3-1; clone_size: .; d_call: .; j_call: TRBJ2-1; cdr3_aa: CASSQDSTGPYNEQFF; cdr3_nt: TGCGCCAGCAGCCAAGATTCGACAGGTCCCTACAATGAGCAGTTCTTC
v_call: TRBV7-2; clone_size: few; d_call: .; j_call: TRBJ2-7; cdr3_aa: CASIGVYEQYF; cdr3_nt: TGTGCCAGCATCGGGGTATACGAGCAGTACTTC
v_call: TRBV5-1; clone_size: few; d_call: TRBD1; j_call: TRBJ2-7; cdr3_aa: CASSPGQDTYEQYF; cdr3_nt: TGCGCCAGCAGCCCGGGACAGGATACCTACGAGCAGTACTTC
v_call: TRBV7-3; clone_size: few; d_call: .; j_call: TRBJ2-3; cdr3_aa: CASSLFMASETDTQYF; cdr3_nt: TGTGCCAGCAGCTTATTTATGGCTTCCGAGACAGATACGCAGTATTTT
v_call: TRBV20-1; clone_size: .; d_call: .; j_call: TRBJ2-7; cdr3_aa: CSARDRAKGNGYEQYF; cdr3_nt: TGCAGTGCTAGAGATAGGGCTAAAGGGAATGGCTACGAGCAGTACTTC
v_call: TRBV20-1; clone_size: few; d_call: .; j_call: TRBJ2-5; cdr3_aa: CSARDVQADLRETQYF; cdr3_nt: TGCAGTGCTAGAGATGTTCAGGCAGACCTCCGGGAGACCCAGTACTTC
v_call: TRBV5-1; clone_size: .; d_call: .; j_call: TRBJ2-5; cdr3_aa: CASSPGTSTQETQYF; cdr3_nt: TGCGCCAGCAGCCCGGGGACAAGTACACAAGAGACCCAGTACTTC
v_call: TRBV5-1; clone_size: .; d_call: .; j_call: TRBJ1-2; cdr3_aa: CASSLGSGGSSYTF; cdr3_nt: TGCGCCAGCAGCTTGGGGAGCGGAGGTTCGAGCTACACCTTC
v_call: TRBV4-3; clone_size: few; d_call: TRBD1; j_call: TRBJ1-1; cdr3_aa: CASSQHRGRGTEAFF; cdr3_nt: TGCGCCAGCAGCCAGCACAGGGGAAGGGGGACTGAAGCTTTCTTT
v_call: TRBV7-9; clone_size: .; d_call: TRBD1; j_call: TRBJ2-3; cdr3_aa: CASSQTAGTGRTDTQYF; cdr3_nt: TGTGCCAGCAGCCAAACTGCCGGGACAGGGAGAACAGATACGCAGTATTTT
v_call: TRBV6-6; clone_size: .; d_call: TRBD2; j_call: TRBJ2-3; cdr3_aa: CASRGPLAGAPTDTQYF; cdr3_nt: TGTGCCAGCAGAGGTCCCCTCGCGGGAGCCCCCACAGATACGCAGTATTTT
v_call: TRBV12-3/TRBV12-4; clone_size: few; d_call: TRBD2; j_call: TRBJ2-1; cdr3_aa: CASSLRTSGRAREQFF; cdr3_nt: TGTGCCAGCAGTTTAAGGACTAGCGGGAGGGCACGGGAGCAGTTCTTC
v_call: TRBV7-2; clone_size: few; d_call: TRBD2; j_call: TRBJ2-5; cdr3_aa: CASSLSGGRQETQYF; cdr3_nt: TGTGCCAGCAGCTTAAGCGGCGGGAGGCAAGAGACCCAGTACTTC
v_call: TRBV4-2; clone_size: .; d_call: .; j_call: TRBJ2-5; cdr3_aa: CASSPFPLGGPETQYF; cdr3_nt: TGTGCCAGCAGCCCCTTCCCGCTCGGAGGGCCAGAGACCCAGTACTTC
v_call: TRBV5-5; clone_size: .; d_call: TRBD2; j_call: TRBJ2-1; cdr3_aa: CASSFGASGHDEQFF; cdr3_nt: TGTGCCAGCAGCTTCGGGGCTAGCGGGCATGATGAGCAGTTCTTC
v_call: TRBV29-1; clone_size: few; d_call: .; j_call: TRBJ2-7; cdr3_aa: CSVAGQTYEQYF; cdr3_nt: TGCAGCGTTGCAGGACAGACCTACGAGCAGTACTTC
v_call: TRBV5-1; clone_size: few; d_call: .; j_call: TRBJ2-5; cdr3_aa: CASSLGGTRETQYF; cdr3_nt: TGCGCCAGCAGCTTGGGGGGGACTCGAGAGACCCAGTACTTC
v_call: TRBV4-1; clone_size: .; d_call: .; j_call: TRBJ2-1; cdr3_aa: CASSQEVHLSSYNEQFF; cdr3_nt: TGCGCCAGCAGCCAAGAAGTTCACCTGAGCTCCTACAATGAGCAGTTCTTC
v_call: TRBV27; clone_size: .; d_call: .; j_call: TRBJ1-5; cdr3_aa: CASSLLGHPNQPQHF; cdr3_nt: TGTGCCAGCAGTTTACTTGGACACCCTAATCAGCCCCAGCATTTT
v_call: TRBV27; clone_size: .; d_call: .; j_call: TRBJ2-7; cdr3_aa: CASSQTVSYEQYF; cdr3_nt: TGTGCCAGCAGCCAGACAGTATCCTACGAGCAGTACTTC
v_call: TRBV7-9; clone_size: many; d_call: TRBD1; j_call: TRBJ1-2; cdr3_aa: CASSLDRASGYTF; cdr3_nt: TGTGCCAGCAGCCTGGACAGGGCAAGTGGCTACACCTTC
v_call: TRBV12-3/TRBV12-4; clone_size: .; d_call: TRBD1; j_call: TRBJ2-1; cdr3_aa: CASSRRTGDNEQFF; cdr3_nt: TGTGCCAGCAGCCGACGGACAGGGGACAATGAGCAGTTCTTC
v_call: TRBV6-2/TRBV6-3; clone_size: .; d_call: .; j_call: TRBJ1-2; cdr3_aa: CASSYRSLGYTF; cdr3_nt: TGTGCCAGCAGTTACCGGTCTCTGGGCTACACCTTC
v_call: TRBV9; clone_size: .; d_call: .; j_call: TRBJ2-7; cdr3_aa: CASSPWDSDYEQYF; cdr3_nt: TGTGCCAGCAGCCCGTGGGACTCCGACTACGAGCAGTACTTC
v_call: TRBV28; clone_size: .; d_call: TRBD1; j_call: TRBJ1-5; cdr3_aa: CAGSLQGGQPQHF; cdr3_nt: TGTGCCGGCAGTTTACAGGGGGGTCAGCCCCAGCATTTT
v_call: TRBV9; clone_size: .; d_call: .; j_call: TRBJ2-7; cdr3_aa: CASSGLGEQYF; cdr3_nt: TGTGCCAGCAGCGGGTTGGGCGAGCAGTACTTC
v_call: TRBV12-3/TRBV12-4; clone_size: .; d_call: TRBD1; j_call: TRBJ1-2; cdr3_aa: CASSYRDRANGYTF; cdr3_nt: TGTGCCAGCAGTTACCGGGACAGGGCGAATGGCTACACCTTC
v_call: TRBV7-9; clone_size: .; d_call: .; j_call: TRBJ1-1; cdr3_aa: CASSPGRKNTEAFF; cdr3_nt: TGTGCCAGCAGCCCGGGACGAAAGAACACTGAAGCTTTCTTT
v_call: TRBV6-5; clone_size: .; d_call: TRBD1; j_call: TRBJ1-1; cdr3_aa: CASSLQQGSEDTEAFF; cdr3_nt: TGTGCCAGCAGCCTCCAACAGGGGAGCGAGGACACTGAAGCTTTCTTT
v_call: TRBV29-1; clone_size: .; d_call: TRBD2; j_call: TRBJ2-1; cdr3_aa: CSAYLVAGGEQFF; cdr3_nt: TGCAGCGCCTACTTAGTAGCGGGAGGAGAGCAGTTCTTC
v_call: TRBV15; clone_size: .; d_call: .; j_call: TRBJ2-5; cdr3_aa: CATSRGTVGSDEETQYF; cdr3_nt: TGTGCCACCAGCAGAGGTACCGTCGGGAGTGACGAGGAGACCCAGTACTTC
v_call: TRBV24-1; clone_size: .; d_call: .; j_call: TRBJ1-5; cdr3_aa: CATSDRRVGSNQPQHF; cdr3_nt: TGTGCCACCAGTGATCGACGGGTGGGTAGCAATCAGCCCCAGCATTTT
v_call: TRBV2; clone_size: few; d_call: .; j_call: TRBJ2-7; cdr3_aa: CASTGTRKAYEQYF; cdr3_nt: TGTGCCAGCACCGGGACACGGAAAGCCTACGAGCAGTACTTC
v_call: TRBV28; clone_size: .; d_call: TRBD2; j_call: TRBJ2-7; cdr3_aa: CASSASPGLPYEQYF; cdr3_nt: TGTGCCAGCAGCGCATCTCCGGGACTACCCTACGAGCAGTACTTC
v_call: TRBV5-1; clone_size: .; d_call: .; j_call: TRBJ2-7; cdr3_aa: CAGSWDKSYEQYF; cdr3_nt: TGCGCCGGCAGTTGGGACAAGTCCTACGAGCAGTACTTC